The source of this TCR beta chain is a study of OX40 agonist ivuxolimab in advanced cancers. Overall study: Participants, 65% to 85% male, averaged around 60 years of age, ranging from roughly 20 to 85. Under the entry rules, prior anti-PD-1, anti-PD-L1 or anti-CTLA-4 therapy was allowed, and approximately 36% had some.

Germline CDR1 is LNHDA and CDR2 is SQIVND (reference sequence). The CDR3 length is 13 residues. The V and J ends lost 7 bases and 0 bases respectively, with 7 bases between them. To note about this clone: The antigen is unknown.

Assay: immunoSEQ multiplex PCR; the TCRdb copy retains only in-frame clones and omits some. Here the sample spans tens of thousands of clones, about 81% being singletons. Points from the study as a whole: The CD4+ and CD8+ T cells in the blood had expanded clonally by week 6 at 0.1 to 3.0 mg/kg.

Here the sequenced sample was CD4+ or CD8+ T cells sorted from blood, taken in a trial of the OX40 agonist ivuxolimab. This receptor was obtained from an adult with an advanced solid tumor such as melanoma, head and neck, liver or kidney cancer. The chain carries TRBV19 and TRBJ1-3; D remains ambiguous. CDR3 in amino acids: CASKADSGNTIYF. In DNA, the CDR3 is TGTGCCAGTAAGGCGGACTCTGGAAACACCATATATTTT.